The 27 T cell receptor beta chains below come from one sample, sequenced in a study of T-cell reconstitution after alpha-beta-depleted transplantation in children (dated by TCRdb to about 2016). Explained via the paper, the treatment or condition label denotes: allogeneic hematopoietic cell transplantation with graft depleted of TCRalphabeta T cells and CD19 B cells. Libraries were constructed by PCR. Instrument used: Illumina HiSeq 2500. TCR library preparation used molecular barcoding, with unique molecular identifiers applied to normalize quantification of the TCRbeta repertoire. In-frame beta chains were kept once TCRdb had trimmed the public reads at Q25 with fastp and called clones with MiXCR. Every entry covers one CDR3 protein and lists the most common genes and DNA from its rows. A total of under 450,000 distinct CDR3 sequences appear in this sample, around 15% of them only once. Clones ranked in the top ten supply about 32% of the sample.

The material sequenced was PBMCs, mostly from graft donor cells, taken 360 days after TCRalphabeta/CD19-depleted stem cell transplant. The receptors come from a boy in the first two years of life who had a stem cell transplant for Wiskott-Aldrich syndrome, so the T cells may come from the graft donor.

This clonotype has just a few counts. V is TRBV5-1 and J is TRBJ2-1; the D gene is possibly TRBD2 (5 bases). Germline CDR1 is SGHRS and CDR2 is YFSETQ. Trimming left V 1 base short and J 5 bases short, with 16 bases between. The CDR3 has 16 amino acids. CDR3 region: CASSLPAPDFHNEQFF. Here the CDR3 DNA reads TGCGCCAGCAGCTTGCCAGCTCCGGACTTCCACAATGAGCAGTTCTTC. The variable domain in full, completed from reference TRBV5-1 and TRBJ2-1, reads KAGVTQTPRYLIKTRGQQVTLSCSPISGHRSVSWYQQTPGQGLQFLFEYFSETQRNKGNFPGRFSGRQFSNSRSEMNVSTLELGDSALYLCASSLPAPDFHNEQFFGPGTRLTVL.

This clonotype was found a few times. This chain connects TRBV6-2 or TRBV6-3 to TRBJ2-7; perhaps TRBD1 as D (6 bases). V was pared by 7 bases and J by 5 bases, with 12 bases between. The CDR3 loop spans 12 amino acids. The germline gives CDR1 MNHEY, CDR2 SVGEGT. This chain's CDR3 is CASTSRTDEQYF. DNA of the CDR3: TGTGCCAGCACCTCGCGGACAGACGAGCAGTACTTC.

This clonotype came up a few times. The V call is TRBV5-4, the J call TRBJ2-1, with D perhaps given as TRBD1 or TRBD2 (6 bases each). The CDR3 consists of 17 residues. In germline, CDR1 is SGHNT, CDR2 YYREEE (reference sequence). V was trimmed by 3 bases and J by 5 bases, leaving 21 bases between them. CDR3 in amino acids: CASSWGALGPWDNEQFF. CDR3 bases: TGTGCCAGCAGCTGGGGGGCTTTGGGTCCTTGGGACAATGAGCAGTTCTTC.

This clonotype appeared many times. The V gene is TRBV5-1, the J gene TRBJ1-1; no definite D call. This CDR3 spans 16 amino acids. From germline, CDR1 is SGHRS and CDR2 YFSETQ. Trimming removed 4 bases from V and 5 bases from J, with 21 bases in between. The CDR3 loop is CASSLPSRVAGTEAFF. The DNA for the CDR3 is TGCGCCAGCAGCCTCCCTTCAAGAGTCGCTGGGACTGAAGCTTTCTTT.

In this sample, this clonotype turned up many times. CDR3 residues: CASSFWGRSTEQYF. The CDR3 region has the DNA TGTGCCAGCAGTTTTTGGGGCCGGTCTACCGAGCAGTACTTC. V and J are TRBV12-3 or TRBV12-4 and TRBJ2-7, with D possibly being TRBD1 (5 bases). Trimming removed 3 bases at V and 6 bases at J, with 15 bases between. CDR3 size: 14 residues.

A word on this clonotype: In this CDR3 the conserved last residue, phenylalanine or tryptophan, is missing, so a read error is likely. The DNA is left out, because the CDR3 cannot be placed on it with certainty; the CDR3 is given as TCRdb lists it. The CDR3: CASRFDRPYEQYS. This chain connects TRBV12-2 to TRBJ2-7; the table's D call of TRBD1 was not tested on the DNA. TRBV12-2 has pseudogene status. From its first to its last residue, the CDR3 has 13 amino acids.

This clonotype appeared a few times. The chain couples TRBV20-1 to TRBJ2-4; D is unclear. V was trimmed by 6 bases and J by 1 base, leaving 10 bases between them. CDR1 is DFQATT and CDR2 is SNEGSKA in the germline V gene (reference sequence). CDR3 length: 13 residues. CDR3 nucleotides: TGCAGTGCGATGGTGACGGCCAAAAACATTCAGTACTTC. Amino acids: CSAMVTAKNIQYF.

This clonotype was seen a handful of times. This rearrangement joins TRBV6-1 to TRBJ2-2; no reliable D call. The ends were cut back, 7 bases at V and 6 bases at J, with 3 bases in the middle. This CDR3 is built from 10 residues. Looked up from germline, CDR1 is MNHNS and CDR2 is SASEGT. CDR3 protein: CASIPGELFF. The CDR3 DNA reads TGTGCCAGCATCCCCGGGGAGCTGTTTTTT.

This clonotype was recorded only once. The V gene is TRBV3-1, the J gene TRBJ2-2, with TRBD1 matching 9 bases. The V gene end was trimmed by 5 bases and the J gene end by 5 bases; junction bases not matched to a gene: 12. CDR3 size: 17 residues. Germline loops: CDR1 LGHDT, CDR2 YNNKEL (reference sequence). The CDR3 sequence is CASSKPVPGTGTGELFF. The DNA for the CDR3 is TGTGCCAGCAGCAAGCCGGTTCCCGGGACAGGGACCGGGGAGCTGTTTTTT.

This clonotype was seen more than once but under ten times. V and J are TRBV7-2 and TRBJ2-7; perhaps TRBD1 as D (6 bases). Per the germline V gene, CDR1 is SGHTA and CDR2 is FQGNSA. V dropped 4 bases and J dropped 7 bases, with 20 bases sitting between them. There are 15 residues in the CDR3. The CDR3: CASSYLQGYPREQYF. As DNA, the CDR3 is TGTGCCAGCAGCTACCTGCAGGGGTACCCTAGGGAGCAGTACTTC.

The chain joins TRBV3-1 to TRBJ2-7; TRBD2 might be the D (6 bases). The CDR3 is 17 amino acids. In germline, CDR1 is LGHDT, CDR2 YNNKEL (reference sequence). Between the trimmed V and J ends, which lost 4 bases and 3 bases, there was a span of 22 bases. CDR3 sequence reads: CASSLGGCCLPSYEQYF. CDR3 coding DNA: TGTGCCAGCAGCCTCGGGGGTTGTTGCCTCCCTAGCTACGAGCAGTACTTC.

This chain links TRBV7-9 with TRBJ2-2; perhaps TRBD1 as D (5 bases). With 1 base removed from V and 4 bases from J, the gap between germline ends came to 7 bases. CDR1 is SEHNR and CDR2 is FQNEAQ in the germline V gene (reference sequence). CDR3 size: 14 residues. DNA of the CDR3: TGTGCCAGCAGCTTAGTTACAGGCACCGGGGAGCTGTTTTTT. This sequence encodes CASSLVTGTGELFF.

The V and J genes are TRBV2 and TRBJ2-1, with 10 nucleotides matching TRBD2. J gave up 6 bases and V 4 bases, and 12 bases lay outside the gene matches. The CDR3 length is 17 residues. Germline V gives CDR1 SNHLY, CDR2 FYNNEI. The CDR3 region is CASSAGTSDPGLNEQFF. For the CDR3, the DNA is TGTGCCAGCAGTGCCGGGACTAGCGACCCCGGGCTCAATGAGCAGTTCTTC.

This clonotype was seen repeatedly, ten times or more. The gene calls are TRBV5-1 and TRBJ2-2; weak D call: TRBD2 (5 bases). CDR1 SGHRS and CDR2 YFSETQ come from the germline V gene. The CDR3 is made up of 14 amino acids. V lost 4 bases, J lost 0 bases, and 7 bases lay in between. Here the CDR3 DNA reads TGCGCCAGCAGCCCACTAGCGAACACCGGGGAGCTGTTTTTT. It codes for CASSPLANTGELFF.

A few counts support this clonotype. The chain combines TRBV6-5 with TRBJ2-7, with 9 bases lining up with TRBD1. V trimming: 4 bases; J trimming: 2 bases; junction bases outside the gene matches: 6. Germline V gene lookup returns CDR1 MNHEY and CDR2 SVGAGI. The length of the CDR3 is 15 residues. The CDR3 DNA sequence: TGTGCCAGCAGTTTCCGGGACAGGGTAACCTACGAGCAGTACTTC. Residues: CASSFRDRVTYEQYF.

This clonotype was seen a few times. The rearrangement uses TRBV3-1 and TRBJ2-7; either TRBD1 or TRBD2 may fit D (5 bases each). Trimming shortened V by 1 base and J by 2 bases, and 12 bases separated the two germline ends. The CDR3 is 15 residues long. Germline-derived CDR1 and CDR2 are LGHDT and YNNKEL (reference sequence). DNA for the CDR3: TGTGCCAGCAGCCAAGGAACCGGGGCACCCTACGAGCAGTACTTC. Translation: CASSQGTGAPYEQYF.

This clonotype was detected a few times. The V gene is TRBV11-2, the J gene TRBJ2-2; 8 bases line up with TRBD1. The CDR3 length is 19 residues. Trimming at V came to 9 bases and at J to 2 bases, leaving 20 bases not matched to a gene. The germline V gene encodes CDR1 SGHAT and CDR2 FQNNGV. CDR3 nucleotide sequence: TGTGCCAGTACAACATGGGGACAGGCATCACTGAAAAACACCGGGGAGCTGTTTTTT. Protein product: CASTTWGQASLKNTGELFF.

The chain links TRBV15 to TRBJ2-3; TRBD2 is a possible D gene (6 bases). V lost 1 base, J lost 2 bases, and 13 bases lay in between. The germline V gene encodes CDR1 LNHNV and CDR2 YYDKDF (reference sequence). This CDR3 comprises 16 residues. The CDR3 here is CATSRGWAGYTDTQYF. Written as DNA, the CDR3 is TGTGCCACCAGCAGAGGATGGGCGGGATACACAGATACGCAGTATTTT. Together with reference TRBV15 and TRBJ2-3, the CDR3 gives the full variable domain: DAMVIQNPRYQVTQFGKPVTLSCSQTLNHNVMYWYQQKSSQAPKLLFHYYDKDFNNEADTPDNFQSRRPNTSFCFLDIRSPGLGDTAMYLCATSRGWAGYTDTQYFGPGTRLTVL.

V usage is TRBV20-1 and J usage is TRBJ2-3; D tentatively fits TRBD1 or TRBD2 (5 bases each). The germline V gene has CDR1 DFQATT and CDR2 SNEGSKA (reference sequence). The CDR3 sequence is 14 residues long. Trimming shortened V by 3 bases and J by 4 bases, and 14 bases separated the two germline ends. The CDR3 nucleotides are TGCAGTGCTAGCTCGGCGGGCAGGGCAGATACGCAGTATTTT. This sequence encodes CSASSAGRADTQYF.

The chain is built from TRBV12-3 or TRBV12-4 and TRBJ1-5, with D unresolved. The CDR3 consists of 15 residues. The V end was cut by 0 bases, the J end by 1 base, with 7 bases between. CDR3 in amino acids: CASSLARPSNQPQHF. CDR3 in DNA: TGTGCCAGCAGTTTAGCGAGACCCAGCAATCAGCCCCAGCATTTT.

DNA of the CDR3: TGCGCCAGCAGCTTGTTAGCGGGGGGGGGCCTGAATACGCAGTATTTT. Amino acid sequence: CASSLLAGGGLNTQYF. The gene calls are TRBV5-1 and TRBJ2-3, with 11 bases fitting TRBD2. The CDR3 sequence is 16 residues long. The V gene's germline CDR1 is SGHRS and CDR2 YFSETQ. After removal of 1 base from V and 7 bases from J, the junction contained 8 bases not matched to a gene. Variable domain in full (rest from reference TRBV5-1 and TRBJ2-3): KAGVTQTPRYLIKTRGQQVTLSCSPISGHRSVSWYQQTPGQGLQFLFEYFSETQRNKGNFPGRFSGRQFSNSRSEMNVSTLELGDSALYLCASSLLAGGGLNTQYFGPGTRLTVL.

This clonotype showed up many times. The gene calls are TRBV3-1 and TRBJ2-3; TRBD1 might be the D (6 bases). V was trimmed by 6 bases and J by 2 bases, leaving 15 bases between them. The CDR3 consists of 15 residues. Germline V gene sequence: CDR1 LGHDT, CDR2 YNNKEL (reference sequence). The DNA for the CDR3 is TGTGCCAGCAGTCCCGGGACACCCTACACAGATACGCAGTATTTT. Residues: CASSPGTPYTDTQYF.

This clonotype was seen more than once but under ten times. This chain links TRBV5-1 with TRBJ2-7, with 8 bases aligning to TRBD1. J was trimmed by 2 bases and V by 0 bases; bases with no gene match: 19. This CDR3 comprises 20 residues. CDR1 is SGHRS, CDR2 YFSETQ, per germline. CDR3 in amino acids: CASSLVVTRSGQGFTYEQYF. In DNA, the CDR3 is TGCGCCAGCAGCTTGGTGGTTACCCGATCCGGACAGGGCTTTACCTACGAGCAGTACTTC.

The sample holds a few counts of this clonotype. This chain links TRBV14 with TRBJ2-1; 7 bases are shared with TRBD2. V lost 4 bases, J lost 9 bases, and 6 bases stayed unmatched. The CDR3 is made up of 13 amino acids. Germline V gives CDR1 SGHDN, CDR2 FVKESK. The CDR3 DNA sequence: TGTGCCAGCAGCCCGCGACTAGCCGGTGAGCAGTTCTTC. Its translation: CASSPRLAGEQFF.

This clonotype was picked up a small number of times. This chain joins TRBV11-1 and TRBJ2-6, with TRBD2 identical over 13 bases. Germline assignment: CDR1 SGHAT and CDR2 FQDESV (reference sequence). Trimming removed 5 bases from V and 1 base from J; junction bases left unmatched: 11. CDR3 length: 20 residues. CDR3 sequence (DNA): TGTGCCAGCAGCCCAGTGGGGGGACTAGCGGGATCATCTGGGGCCAACGTCCTGACTTTC. Translating it yields CASSPVGGLAGSSGANVLTF.

The gene calls are TRBV12-3 or TRBV12-4 and TRBJ2-2; 9 nucleotides agree with TRBD1. Unmatched junction bases numbered 4, after V lost 3 bases and J lost 5 bases. This CDR3 contains 15 residues. CDR3 region: CASSLETGGTGELFF. The DNA of the CDR3 is TGTGCCAGCAGTTTGGAGACAGGGGGGACCGGGGAGCTGTTTTTT.

There are many counts of this clonotype. Relative to the germline gene, one junction end is altered; a read error may explain this. J is TRBJ2-5 and V is TRBV12-3 or TRBV12-4; D is tentatively TRBD1 or TRBD2 (5 bases each). The CDR3 is 13 amino acids. In DNA, the CDR3 is TGCGCCAGCAGCTTGGGGGTAGGAGAGACCCAGTACTTC. This gives the protein CASSLGVGETQYF.